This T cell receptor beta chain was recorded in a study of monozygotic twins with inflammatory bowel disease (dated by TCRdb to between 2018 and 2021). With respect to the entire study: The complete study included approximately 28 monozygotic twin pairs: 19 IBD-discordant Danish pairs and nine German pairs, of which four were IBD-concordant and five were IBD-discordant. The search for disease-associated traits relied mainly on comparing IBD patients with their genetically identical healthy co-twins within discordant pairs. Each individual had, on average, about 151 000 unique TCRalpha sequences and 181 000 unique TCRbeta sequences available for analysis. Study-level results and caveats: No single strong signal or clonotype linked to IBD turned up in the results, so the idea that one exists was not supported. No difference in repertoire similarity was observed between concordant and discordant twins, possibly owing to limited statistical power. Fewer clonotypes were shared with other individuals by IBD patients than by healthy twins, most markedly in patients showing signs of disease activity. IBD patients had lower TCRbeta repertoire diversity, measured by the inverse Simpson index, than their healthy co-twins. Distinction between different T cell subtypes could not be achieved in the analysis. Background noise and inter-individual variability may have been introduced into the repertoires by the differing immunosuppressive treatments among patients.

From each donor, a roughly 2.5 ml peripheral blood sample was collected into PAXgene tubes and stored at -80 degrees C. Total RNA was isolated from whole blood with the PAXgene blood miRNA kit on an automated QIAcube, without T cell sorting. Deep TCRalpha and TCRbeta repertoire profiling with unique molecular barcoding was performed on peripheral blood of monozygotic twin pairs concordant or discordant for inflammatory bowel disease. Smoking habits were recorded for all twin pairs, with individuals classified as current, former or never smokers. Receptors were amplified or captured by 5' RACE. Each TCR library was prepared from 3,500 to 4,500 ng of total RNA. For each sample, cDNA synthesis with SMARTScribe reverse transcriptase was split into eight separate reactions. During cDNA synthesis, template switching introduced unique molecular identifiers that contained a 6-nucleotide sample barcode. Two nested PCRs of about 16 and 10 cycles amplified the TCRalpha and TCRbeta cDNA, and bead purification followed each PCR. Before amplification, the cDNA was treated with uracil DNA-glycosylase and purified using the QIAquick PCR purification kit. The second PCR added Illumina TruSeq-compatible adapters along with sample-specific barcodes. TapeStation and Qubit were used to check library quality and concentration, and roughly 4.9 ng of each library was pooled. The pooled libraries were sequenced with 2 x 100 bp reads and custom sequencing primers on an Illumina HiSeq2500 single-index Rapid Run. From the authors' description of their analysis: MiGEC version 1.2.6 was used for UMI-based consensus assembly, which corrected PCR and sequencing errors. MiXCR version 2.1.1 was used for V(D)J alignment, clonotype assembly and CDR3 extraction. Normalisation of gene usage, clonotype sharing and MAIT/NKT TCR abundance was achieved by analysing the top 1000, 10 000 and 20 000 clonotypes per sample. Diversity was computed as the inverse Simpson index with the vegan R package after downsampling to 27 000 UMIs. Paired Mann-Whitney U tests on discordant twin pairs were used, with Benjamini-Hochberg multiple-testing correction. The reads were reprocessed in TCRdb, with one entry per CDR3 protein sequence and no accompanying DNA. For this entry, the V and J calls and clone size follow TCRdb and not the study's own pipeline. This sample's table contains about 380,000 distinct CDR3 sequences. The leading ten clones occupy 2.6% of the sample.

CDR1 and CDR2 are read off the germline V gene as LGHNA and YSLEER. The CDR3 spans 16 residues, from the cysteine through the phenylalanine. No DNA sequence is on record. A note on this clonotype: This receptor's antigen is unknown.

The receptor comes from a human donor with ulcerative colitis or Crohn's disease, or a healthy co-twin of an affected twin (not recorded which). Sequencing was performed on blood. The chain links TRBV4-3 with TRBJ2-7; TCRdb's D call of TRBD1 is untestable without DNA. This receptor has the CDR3 CASSQDPGQGAYEQYF.